This paragraph reports one TCR beta chain. As yet, its antigen is unknown. The CDR3 is made up of 15 amino acids. Looked up from germline, CDR1 is MNHEY and CDR2 is SMNVEV (reference sequence). Trimming left V 4 bases short and J 1 base short, with 12 bases between. The sample originates from a study of CD8 T cells in ankylosing spondylitis. Researchers built TCR beta libraries using quantitative 5'-RACE with molecular barcodes. TCRdb independently ran MiXCR on the 5' RACE reads; one entry per CDR3 protein. The repertoire includes around 100,000 distinct CDR3 sequences, approximately 8.9% of them detected once, and over 25% sits in the top ten. Points from the study as a whole: For ankylosing spondylitis blood, a TCR beta motif of about eight highly homologous variants appeared characteristic. Certain motif variants had earlier appeared in reactive arthritis synovial fluid and blood.

This TCR came from a male donor with ankylosing spondylitis. Sequenced sample: blood, either unsorted or a sorted T cell fraction (not recorded which). The chain links TRBV27 to TRBJ2-3; D not certain. The CDR3 sequence: CASSSPPGGTDTQYF. The CDR3 nucleotides read TGTGCCAGCAGTTCGCCTCCAGGAGGCACAGATACGCAGTATTTT.